The rows below give T cell receptor beta chains drawn from one sample of a study of blood T cell repertoires in COVID-19. Method: immunoSEQ multiplex PCR; TCRdb's copy keeps in-frame clones and lacks some. The profile covers over 200,000 clones, with around 86% appearing a single time and around 16% taken by the ten largest. Sequences were obtained from PBMCs or T cells enriched from blood (not recorded which). The receptors stem from a man between 18 and 29 years old who had recovered from COVID-19. The CDR3 runs from the conserved cysteine through the conserved F or W. A D gene is named only where the DNA matches it firmly. Size is omitted from some rows. Given values are once, few, many or a class for expanded clones.

>TRBV27|once|TRBJ1-1|TRBD1
CASSSQGELPTEAFF
TGTGCCAGCAGTTCCCAGGGGGAGCTGCCCACTGAAGCTTTCTTT
>TRBV2|once|TRBJ1-1|-
CASSVQAGRTEAFF
TGTGCCAGCAGCGTTCAGGCGGGGCGTACAGAAGCTTTCTTT
>TRBV19|-|TRBJ1-1|-
CASSIVDEQEVEAFF
TGTGCCAGTAGTATAGTGGACGAACAGGAAGTTGAGGCTTTCTTT
>TRBV2|-|TRBJ1-1|-
CASRQTANTEAFF
TGTGCCAGCAGGCAGACAGCGAACACTGAAGCTTTCTTT
>TRBV5-1|-|TRBJ2-3|TRBD2
CASSSMGGVNTDTQYF
TGCGCCAGCAGTTCCATGGGGGGGGTCAACACAGATACGCAGTATTTT
>TRBV2|many|TRBJ1-4|TRBD1
CVAGGNVGTYGKLFF
TGTGTCGCAGGGGGTAACGTCGGGACTTACGGAAAACTGTTTTTT
>TRBV19|-|TRBJ1-2|TRBD1
CASSTPLDRNYGYTF
TGTGCCAGTAGTACCCCCCTGGACAGGAACTATGGCTACACCTTC
>TRBV18|-|TRBJ2-3|-
CASSRTSTTGTDTQYF
TGTGCCAGCTCACGTACTAGTACGACTGGCACAGATACGCAGTATTTT
>TRBV12-3/TRBV12-4|-|TRBJ1-2|-
CASSLQTGGYTF
TGTGCCAGCAGTCTCCAGACCGGGGGCTACACCTTC
>TRBV11-2|-|TRBJ1-3|-
CASTQGSDTIYF
TGTGCCAGCACCCAGGGTTCGGACACCATATATTTT
>TRBV18|-|TRBJ1-5|TRBD1
CASSPQTGEGNQPQHF
TGTGCCAGCTCACCCCAGACAGGGGAGGGCAATCAGCCCCAGCATTTT
>TRBV19|-|TRBJ2-5|-
CASSIQGQETQYF
TGTGCCAGTAGTATACAGGGCCAAGAGACCCAGTACTTC
>TRBV12-5|-|TRBJ1-5|TRBD1
CASGTGGNQPQHF
TGTGCTAGTGGAACAGGGGGAAATCAGCCCCAGCATTTT
>TRBV6-5|-|TRBJ2-7|-
CASNYRESTYEQYF
TGTGCCAGCAACTACAGGGAGTCCACCTACGAGCAGTACTTC
>TRBV5-1|few|TRBJ1-1|-
CASTPLTGNTEAFF
TGCGCCAGCACCCCGTTGACGGGGAACACTGAAGCTTTCTTT
>TRBV21-1|-|TRBJ1-5|-
CASSLRQGPYSNQPQHF
TGTGCCAGCAGCCTACGACAGGGGCCATATAGCAATCAGCCCCAGCATTTT
>TRBV18|-|TRBJ2-5|TRBD2
CASSPTLAGGETQYF
TGTGCCAGCTCACCAACCCTAGCGGGGGGAGAGACCCAGTACTTC
>TRBV4-2|-|TRBJ2-2|-
CASSQEDQRIRARVTGELFF
TGTGCCAGCAGCCAAGAAGATCAAAGAATACGGGCCAGGGTCACCGGGGAGCTGTTTTTT
>TRBV24-1|few|TRBJ2-5|TRBD1
CATSESYRGIETQYF
TGTGCCACCAGTGAATCCTACAGGGGGATCGAGACCCAGTACTTC
>TRBV5-4|-|TRBJ2-1|TRBD2
CASSTGTSNEQFF
TGTGCCAGCAGCACGGGGACTAGCAATGAGCAGTTCTTC
>TRBV27|-|TRBJ2-5|TRBD2
CATRGLAGGETQYF
TGTGCCACCCGGGGACTAGCGGGAGGGGAGACCCAGTACTTC
>TRBV6-5|once|TRBJ1-4|-
CASHRAIREKLFF
TGTGCCAGCCACAGGGCTATTAGGGAAAAACTGTTTTTT
>TRBV5-8|-|TRBJ1-6|-
CASSLVVGASYNSPLHF
TGTGCCAGCAGCTTAGTCGTAGGGGCGTCCTATAATTCACCCCTCCACTTT
>TRBV2|once|TRBJ2-4|TRBD1
CASRTVDGSGTGGIQYF
TGTGCCAGCAGGACGGTGGATGGTTCGGGGACAGGGGGTATTCAGTACTTC
>TRBV19|-|TRBJ2-1|TRBD2
CASSPWLAGGSSYNEQFF
TGTGCCAGTAGTCCCTGGCTAGCGGGAGGAAGCTCCTACAATGAGCAGTTCTTC
>TRBV5-6|-|TRBJ1-4|TRBD1
CASSFRGLATNEKLFF
TGTGCCAGCAGCTTCAGGGGGCTTGCAACTAATGAAAAACTGTTTTTT
>TRBV11-3|-|TRBJ1-1|-
CASSLDSWQGHTEAFF
TGTGCCAGCAGCTTAGATAGCTGGCAGGGCCACACTGAAGCTTTCTTT
>TRBV6-5|-|TRBJ2-5|-
CASSFNPSQETQYF
TGTGCCAGCAGTTTTAACCCTAGCCAAGAGACCCAGTACTTC
>TRBV6-5|-|TRBJ1-1|TRBD1
CASNQQGADTEAFF
TGTGCCAGCAATCAACAGGGGGCGGACACTGAAGCTTTCTTT
>TRBV4-1|-|TRBJ2-4|-
CASSQVAEGSEGGPAKNIQYF
TGCGCCAGCAGCCAAGTAGCCGAAGGGAGTGAAGGAGGTCCAGCCAAAAACATTCAGTACTTC
>TRBV10-1|-|TRBJ1-1|-
CASSEGTEAFF
TGCGCCAGCAGTGAAGGGACAGAAGCTTTCTTT
>TRBV19|-|TRBJ1-2|TRBD1
CASSEGTGANYGYTF
TGTGCCAGTAGTGAAGGGACAGGGGCTAACTATGGCTACACCTTC
>TRBV4-1|-|TRBJ2-3|TRBD2
CASSHEIPLAGGTDTQYF
TGCGCCAGCAGCCATGAGATCCCGCTAGCGGGGGGGACAGATACGCAGTATTTT
>TRBV4-1|-|TRBJ2-7|TRBD2
CASSQRLAGDTYEQYF
TGCGCCAGCAGCCAGAGACTAGCGGGGGACACCTACGAGCAGTACTTC
>TRBV28|-|TRBJ2-7|TRBD2
CASSSSGSKNEQYF
TGTGCCAGCAGTTCGAGCGGGAGTAAAAACGAGCAGTACTTC
>TRBV9|-|TRBJ2-1|TRBD1
CASSVEGAWESYNEQFF
TGTGCCAGCAGCGTAGAGGGGGCCTGGGAGAGCTACAATGAGCAGTTCTTC
>TRBV6-5|-|TRBJ1-2|-
CASSYSEGYGYTF
TGTGCCAGCAGTTACTCCGAGGGATATGGCTACACCTTC
>TRBV7-6|-|TRBJ2-1|TRBD2
CASSPSSGNYNEQFF
TGTGCCAGCAGCCCCTCTAGCGGGAACTACAATGAGCAGTTCTTC
>TRBV4-1|-|TRBJ2-7|TRBD1
CASSQGDRAGHEQYF
TGCGCCAGCAGCCAAGGGGACAGGGCTGGCCACGAGCAGTACTTC
>TRBV28|-|TRBJ2-7|-
CASSLVFREQYF
TGTGCCAGCAGTTTAGTTTTTCGCGAGCAGTACTTC
>TRBV18|-|TRBJ1-4|TRBD1
CASSPVGQGGDEKLFF
TGTGCCAGCTCGCCTGTAGGACAGGGAGGGGACGAAAAACTGTTTTTT
>TRBV10-1|-|TRBJ2-7|TRBD2
CATSSGGLAQVEQYF
TGCGCCACCTCCTCCGGGGGACTAGCTCAGGTCGAGCAGTACTTC
>TRBV5-1|-|TRBJ2-1|-
CASSFSGTYNEQFF
TGCGCCAGCAGCTTCAGCGGCACCTACAATGAGCAGTTCTTC
>TRBV6-5|-|TRBJ1-2|-
CASSSLGGRGYGYTF
TGTGCCAGCAGTTCCCTTGGCGGCCGGGGCTATGGCTACACCTTC
>TRBV6-5|-|TRBJ1-1|-
CASSYLQGFGTEAFF
TGTGCCAGCAGTTACTTACAGGGTTTCGGCACTGAAGCTTTCTTT
>TRBV24-1|-|TRBJ2-7|TRBD2
CATSDWPDGLAGRYEQYF
TGTGCCACCAGTGATTGGCCGGACGGACTAGCGGGACGCTACGAGCAGTACTTC
>TRBV5-6|once|TRBJ2-2|-
CASSQRPTGTGELFF
TGTGCCAGCAGCCAGCGACCCACAGGGACCGGGGAGCTGTTTTTT
>TRBV19|-|TRBJ1-6|TRBD1
CASSMGGQGNSPLHF
TGTGCCAGTAGTATGGGGGGACAGGGGAACTCACCCCTCCACTTT
>TRBV5-1|-|TRBJ1-1|TRBD1
CASSLEHEGAVNTEAFF
TGCGCCAGCAGCTTGGAGCACGAGGGGGCCGTGAACACTGAAGCTTTCTTT
>TRBV7-9|-|TRBJ2-2|TRBD1
CASSLTGTGGTGELFF
TGTGCCAGCAGTCTCACCGGGACAGGGGGCACCGGGGAGCTGTTTTTT
>TRBV6-1|-|TRBJ2-3|-
CASSEAWTGRATDTQYF
TGTGCCAGCAGTGAAGCCTGGACAGGGAGGGCGACAGATACGCAGTATTTT
>TRBV29-1|-|TRBJ1-5|TRBD1
CSVEGQGAGQPQHF
TGCAGCGTTGAGGGACAGGGGGCGGGTCAGCCCCAGCATTTT
>TRBV5-5|-|TRBJ1-1|TRBD1
CASSWTGGANTEAFF
TGTGCCAGCAGCTGGACAGGGGGCGCGAACACTGAAGCTTTCTTT
>TRBV12-3/TRBV12-4|-|TRBJ2-5|-
CATAVGETQYF
TGTGCCACCGCGGTCGGGGAGACCCAGTACTTC
>TRBV19|-|TRBJ1-1|-
CASSTSWNTEAFF
TGTGCCAGTAGTACCTCCTGGAACACTGAAGCTTTCTTT
>TRBV10-3|-|TRBJ2-1|TRBD2
CAISEDSGGMSSYNEQFF
TGTGCCATCAGTGAGGATAGCGGGGGGATGTCCTCCTACAATGAGCAGTTCTTC